One and the same sample provided the 2 T cell receptor beta chains below, sequenced in a study of T-cell reconstitution after alpha-beta-depleted transplantation in children (dated by TCRdb to 2015 to 2016). The sample's treatment or condition label is to be understood as: allogeneic hematopoietic cell transplantation with graft depleted of TCRalphabeta T cells and CD19 B cells. Library preparation employed PCR. The instrument was an Illumina HiSeq 2500. To normalize quantification of the TCRbeta repertoire, the TCR libraries were built with molecular barcoding that relied on unique molecular identifiers. In TCRdb, the public reads were trimmed at Q25 with fastp and aligned with MiXCR, with productive beta chains retained. Identical CDR3 protein sequences are pooled into one entry, listed with their most common genes and DNA. The sample contains about 980,000 distinct CDR3 sequences, roughly 29% of them found a single time. The ten largest make up 25% to 35% of the sample.

Sequenced material: PBMCs, mostly from graft donor cells, taken 360 days after TCRalphabeta/CD19-depleted stem cell transplant. Receptors were obtained from a boy under two years old who had a stem cell transplant for SCID, so the T cells may come from the graft donor.

This clonotype was detected many times. The chain carries TRBV29-1 and TRBJ1-1; D may be TRBD1 (5 bases). With 2 bases removed from V and 1 base from J, the gap between germline ends came to 8 bases. CDR3 length: 13 residues. CDR1 is SQVTM, CDR2 ANQGSEA, per germline. The CDR3 bases are TGCAGCGTTGAAAGGGGTGGGAACACTGAAGCTTTCTTT. Its protein product is CSVERGGNTEAFF. Full variable domain (remainder filled in from reference TRBV29-1 and TRBJ1-1): SAVISQKPSRDICQRGTSLTIQCQVDSQVTMMFWYRQQPGQSLTLIATANQGSEATYESGFVIDKFPISRPNLTFSTLTVSNMSPEDSSIYLCSVERGGNTEAFFGQGTRLTVV.

J is TRBJ2-1 and V is TRBV21-1; the table's D call TRBD2 went unverified against the DNA. TRBV21-1 is recorded as a pseudogene. This CDR3 is built from 20 residues. The CDR3 sequence is CASSKKRSLAGAPPCDEQFF. CDR3 bases: TGTGCCAGCAGCAAAAAACGCTCACTAGCGGGGGCCCCCCCGTGCGATGAGCAGTTCTTC.